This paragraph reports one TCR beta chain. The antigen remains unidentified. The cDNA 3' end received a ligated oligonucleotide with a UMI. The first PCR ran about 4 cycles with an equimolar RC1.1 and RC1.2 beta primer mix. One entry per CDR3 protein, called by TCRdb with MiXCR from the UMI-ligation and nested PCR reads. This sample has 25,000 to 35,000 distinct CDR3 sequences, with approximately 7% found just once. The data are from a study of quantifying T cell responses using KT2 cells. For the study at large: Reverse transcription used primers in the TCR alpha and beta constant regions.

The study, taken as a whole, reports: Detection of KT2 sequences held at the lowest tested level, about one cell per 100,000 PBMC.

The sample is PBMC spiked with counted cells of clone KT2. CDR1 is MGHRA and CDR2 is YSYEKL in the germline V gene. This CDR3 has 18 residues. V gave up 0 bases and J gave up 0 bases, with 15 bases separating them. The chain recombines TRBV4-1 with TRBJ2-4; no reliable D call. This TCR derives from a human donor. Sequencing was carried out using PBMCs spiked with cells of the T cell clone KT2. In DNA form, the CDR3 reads TGCGCCAGCAGCCAAGATATTTTTGGTAAACTAGCCAAAAACATTCAGTACTTC. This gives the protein CASSQDIFGKLAKNIQYF.